Here is one T cell receptor (beta chain) with its context. This clonotype is a singleton in its sample. Which antigen it targets is not known. Because the CDR3 is missing its conserved closing phenylalanine or tryptophan, this is likely a read error. This sample stems from a study of T-cell memory formation after mild COVID-19 (dated by TCRdb to the early 2020s). In the study overall: TCR sequence clusters from the two donors were found to be largely donor specific. In a couple of donors, T-cell clones that expanded and contracted after mild COVID-19 were tracked by sequencing TCRalpha and TCRbeta repertoires over time. The cohort comprised two young, previously healthy adult volunteers, one female and one male. General study outcomes and caveats: The study included only a couple of mild cases, and larger cohorts that include severe cases with pre-infection samples were judged to be necessary. The second-wave clones that peaked on day 37 were not confirmed to be SARS-CoV-2 specific. Some responding clones were detected in pre-infection memory, suggesting pre-existing cross-reactive memory T cells joined the SARS-CoV-2 response. Contracting CD4+ clones were located mainly in the CM and EM memory subsets, whereas CD8+ clones were found to be enriched in EMRA. Clones contracting from day 15 to 85 had balanced CD4/CD8 phenotypes, while a second wave expanding from day 15 to 37 was biased towards CD4+.

From a lookup of the germline V gene, CDR1 and CDR2 are SGHTA and FQGNSA. V is cut by 5 bases and J by 2 bases, and the space between the germline ends is 9 bases. The CDR3 contains 13 residues when both ends are counted. The DNA shown is the 39-base CDR3, in frame from base 1. Sequencer: Illumina NovaSeq 6000. TCRalpha and TCRbeta cDNA libraries were constructed by 5'RACE with constant-segment primers, with sample barcodes and unique molecular identifiers being introduced. RNA was extracted from every sample with Trizol reagent. Library amplification was performed in two PCR steps, and a second sample barcode and Illumina TruSeq adapters were introduced in the second step. Sequencing of the libraries was done on an Illumina NovaSeq, producing 2 x 150 bp paired-end reads. The study's processing was this. Reads were demultiplexed and collapsed into UMI-guided consensus sequences with migec v1.2.7. Using mixcr v2.1.11, UMI consensuses were aligned to TRA and TRB V and J templates and then assembled into clonotypes. Clonotypes were classified as expanded or contracted when called significant by both edgeR and NoisET, with noise models trained on biological replicates. For edgeR calls, the thresholds were a false discovery rate-adjusted p below 0.01 and a log2 fold-change of 1. As an exploratory analysis of dynamics, max-normalized trajectories of the 1000 most abundant clonotypes were examined with PCA combined with hierarchical clustering. Separately sequenced CD4+ and CD8+ repertoires were used to assign a CD4 or CD8 phenotype to each responding clone. Clones were called with MiXCR by TCRdb after fastp trimmed the public reads at Q25, and only in-frame beta chains were retained. Each record represents a unique CDR3 protein, reported with the most common genes and DNA among its rows. Here the V and J calls rest on TCRdb's processing, not on the authors' analysis. The sample yields roughly 51,000 distinct CDR3 sequences; approximately 7% were counted once. The top ten clonotypes cover 1.4% of the sample.

PBMCs were isolated by Ficoll-Paque density gradient centrifugation. The origin of this receptor is a man in his late teens or twenties who had mild COVID-19 (a few samples of this study predate the infection). The sample titles of this study are shuffled in the database, so cell type and time point are left out; the donor was told from shared clones. Recombination connected TRBV7-2 to TRBJ2-5; no confident D gene assignment can be made. Specimen: PBMCs or a T cell subset sorted from them (not recorded which). CDR3 loop: CASSARPQETQYL. In nucleotide form, the sequence is TGTGCCAGCAGCGCCAGGCCTCAAGAGACCCAGTACTTA.